These 24 T cell receptor beta chains were sequenced from one sample in a study of T cell responses to AZD1222 COVID-19 vaccine. The repertoire was sequenced with immunoSEQ multiplex PCR; TCRdb's copy has only in-frame clones and lacks some. The sample records approximately 89,000 clones, 70% to 90% being singletons. The starting material was peripheral blood, obtained on day 0 of AZD1222 vaccination. These receptors were taken from an adult in good health.

The CDR3 nucleotides are TGTGCCAGCAGCTCGAGCTCCTACGAGCAGTACTTC. Its translation: CASSSSSYEQYF. The chain uses TRBV5-4 and TRBJ2-7; the D is unclear. Trimming left V 3 bases short and J 0 bases short, with 4 bases between. Germline-derived CDR1 and CDR2 are SGHNT and YYREEE (reference sequence). The CDR3 has 12 residues.

The chain joins TRBV7-3 to TRBJ2-5; 8 bases agree with TRBD1. The CDR3 covers 15 residues. Per the germline V gene, CDR1 is SGHTA and CDR2 is FQGTGA. V trimming: 4 bases; J trimming: 2 bases; junction bases outside the gene matches: 6. The chain's CDR3 is CASSSGGGNQETQYF. The DNA of the CDR3 is TGTGCCAGCAGCTCAGGGGGCGGGAATCAAGAGACCCAGTACTTC. Variable domain in full (rest from reference TRBV7-3 and TRBJ2-5): GAGVSQTPSNKVTEKGKYVELRCDPISGHTALYWYRQSLGQGPEFLIYFQGTGAADDSGLPNDRFFAVRPEGSVSTLKIQRTERGDSAVYLCASSSGGGNQETQYFGPGTRLLVL.

This rearrangement joins TRBV5-1 to TRBJ2-5; TRBD2 matches at 10 bases. Per the germline V gene, CDR1 is SGHRS and CDR2 is YFSETQ. Losses at the gene ends were 0 bases for V and 2 bases for J; bases not matched to a gene: 4. The CDR3 covers 16 residues. The CDR3 is CASSLGSGGLQETQYF. The CDR3 nucleotides read TGCGCCAGCAGCTTGGGTAGCGGGGGGCTTCAAGAGACCCAGTACTTC.

The chain is built from TRBV6-5 and TRBJ1-6, with D maybe TRBD1 (5 bases). Germline CDR1 MNHEY, CDR2 SVGAGI. V gave up 8 bases and J gave up 7 bases, with 12 bases separating them. The CDR3 totals 13 residues. The chain's CDR3 is CASGGVGNSPLHF. In DNA, the CDR3 is TGTGCCAGCGGGGGGGTCGGGAATTCACCCCTCCACTTT.

The chain uses TRBV10-3 and TRBJ1-3; D unresolved. Germline V lookup: CDR1 ENHRY, CDR2 SYGVKD. This CDR3 spans 14 amino acids. The ends were cut back, 2 bases at V and 0 bases at J, with 5 bases in the middle. The CDR3 here is CAISETSSGNTIYF. DNA of the CDR3: TGTGCCATCAGTGAGACTAGCTCTGGAAACACCATATATTTT.

The V and J genes are TRBV6-5 and TRBJ2-7; TRBD1 is a possible D gene (6 bases). Trimming cost V 5 bases and J 6 bases, with 14 bases left between them. This CDR3 region has 13 residues. The V gene's germline CDR1 is MNHEY and CDR2 SVGAGI. The CDR3: CASSHRDTGEQYF. For the CDR3, the DNA is TGTGCCAGCAGTCACCGGGACACAGGCGAGCAGTACTTC.

V and J are TRBV4-1 and TRBJ2-7; TRBD2 agrees at 7 bases. CDR1 and CDR2 from the germline V gene are MGHRA and YSYEKL. The CDR3 is 14 amino acids. With 1 base clipped from V and 3 bases from J, the junction kept 3 bases outside the gene matches. DNA for the CDR3: TGCGCCAGCAGCCAAGCCGGGACTATCTACGAGCAGTACTTC. It yields the protein CASSQAGTIYEQYF.

This chain joins TRBV28 and TRBJ1-6, with TRBD1 identical over 8 bases. V lost 5 bases, J lost 7 bases, and 7 bases stayed unmatched. The CDR3 has 15 residues. Germline assignment: CDR1 MDHEN and CDR2 SYDVKM. CDR3 nucleotide sequence: TGTGCCAGCAGTCCTTTACAGGGGGAGAATTCACCCCTCCACTTT. Protein product: CASSPLQGENSPLHF.

The rearrangement uses TRBV2 and TRBJ2-1, with no clear D. The CDR3 spans 11 residues. Germline values: CDR1 SNHLY, CDR2 FYNNEI. V lost 4 bases and J lost 9, with 7 bases in between. The CDR3, as DNA: TGTGCCAGCAGTGGGCAGACTGAGCAGTTCTTC. It translates to CASSGQTEQFF.

This sequence joins TRBV5-5 and TRBJ1-1; D remains unclear. The CDR3 runs to 18 residues. Germline V lookup: CDR1 SGHKS, CDR2 YYEKEE (reference sequence). V was pared by 1 base and J by 6 bases, with 25 bases between. The CDR3 loop reads CASSLLPRQKIRASEAFF. Here the CDR3 DNA reads TGTGCCAGCAGCTTGCTCCCGAGACAAAAGATAAGAGCCTCTGAAGCTTTCTTT.

This chain links TRBV3-1 (or the pseudogene TRBV3-2) with TRBJ1-3; D ambiguous. V dropped 3 bases and J dropped 0 bases, with 3 bases sitting between them. Germline V CDR1 and CDR2: LGHDT, YNNKEL (reference sequence). The length of the CDR3 is 13 residues. CDR3 nucleotide sequence: TGTGCCAGCAGCCAGCGCTCTGGAAACACCATATATTTT. Translating gives CASSQRSGNTIYF.

The chain uses TRBV2 and TRBJ2-5; the D gene is possibly TRBD1 (5 bases). Germline V gene sequence: CDR1 SNHLY, CDR2 FYNNEI. This CDR3 has 13 residues. Trimming took off 11 bases at V and 1 base at J, with 14 bases between the two ends. The CDR3 here is CASLGPVQETQYF. The DNA for the CDR3 is TGTGCCTCCCTGGGGCCTGTCCAAGAGACCCAGTACTTC.

The chain is built from TRBV7-3 and TRBJ2-7, with 8 nucleotides matching TRBD2. The germline gives CDR1 SGHTA, CDR2 FQGTGA. Trimming at V came to 1 base and at J to 3 bases, leaving 17 bases not matched to a gene. The length of the CDR3 is 19 residues. In DNA, the CDR3 is TGTGCCAGCAGCTTAATGGGGATCTCGGGAGGGTCCCAGCTCTACGAGCAGTACTTC. Its translation is CASSLMGISGGSQLYEQYF.

The V call is TRBV19, the J call TRBJ2-2; TRBD1 aligns across 9 bases. Germline CDR1 is LNHDA and CDR2 is SQIVND (reference sequence). The CDR3 has 15 amino acids. With 6 bases clipped from V and 5 bases from J, the junction kept 7 bases outside the gene matches. DNA for the CDR3: TGTGCCAGTAGGCAGGGACAGGGAGAAACCGGGGAGCTGTTTTTT. Protein sequence: CASRQGQGETGELFF.

The count of this clone is one. The genes are TRBV6-5 and TRBJ1-2, with D maybe TRBD1 (6 bases). CDR1 MNHEY and CDR2 SVGAGI come from the germline V gene. There are 13 residues in the CDR3. V lost 7 bases, J lost 4 bases, and 13 bases lay in between. The CDR3 protein is CASTGGPGYGYTF. The CDR3 DNA sequence: TGTGCCAGCACTGGGGGGCCGGGCTATGGCTACACCTTC.

The J gene is TRBJ1-6, the V gene TRBV18; D is undetermined. The CDR3 is 14 amino acids. V was pared by 3 bases and J by 10 bases, with 13 bases between. Germline assignment: CDR1 KGHSH and CDR2 LQKENI. This CDR3 is CASSPPVLRSPLHF. The CDR3 nucleotides are TGTGCCAGCTCACCCCCCGTCTTGAGATCACCCCTCCACTTT.

This clone was recorded once. V and J are TRBV19 and TRBJ1-2; tentative D call: TRBD1 (6 bases). This CDR3 spans 14 amino acids. Trimming removed 3 bases from V and 8 bases from J, with 16 bases in between. Germline CDR1 reads LNHDA; CDR2 reads SQIVND (reference sequence). The CDR3 is CASSIQGRVPGYTF. The DNA of the CDR3 is TGTGCCAGTAGTATCCAGGGGAGGGTTCCAGGCTACACCTTC.

This chain joins TRBV2 and TRBJ2-7; maybe TRBD2 (5 bases). The CDR3 contains 14 residues. The V gene's germline CDR1 is SNHLY and CDR2 FYNNEI. Trimming took 11 bases from V and 2 from J, leaving 19 bases between them. The chain's CDR3 is CAGRREVGAYEQYF. CDR3 DNA sequence: TGTGCCGGACGCCGGGAAGTTGGAGCCTACGAGCAGTACTTC.

The rearrangement joins TRBV18 to TRBJ1-2; D unclear. The CDR3 covers 14 residues. The V and J ends lost 3 bases and 4 bases respectively, with 12 bases between them. Germline CDR1 KGHSH, CDR2 LQKENI. CDR3 DNA sequence: TGTGCCAGCTCACCCCAGGACGGCTCCTATGGCTACACCTTC. Amino acid sequence: CASSPQDGSYGYTF.

This rearrangement joins TRBV28 to TRBJ2-7; possible D gene TRBD1, 6 bases. V lost 3 bases and J 2 bases, leaving 11 bases between the germline ends. The length of the CDR3 is 14 residues. CDR1 MDHEN and CDR2 SYDVKM come from the germline V gene. The CDR3 DNA sequence: TGTGCCAGCAGTTTCCGCAGGGGTCCCTACGAGCAGTACTTC. The encoded protein is CASSFRRGPYEQYF.

This clone appeared a single time. The chain joins TRBV4-1 to TRBJ1-5; tentatively, D is TRBD1 (6 bases). The CDR3 is 15 amino acids. The germline CDR1 and CDR2 sequences are MGHRA and YSYEKL. The V end was cut by 4 bases, the J end by 5 bases, with 15 bases between. The CDR3 region is CASSRSGTRDQPQHF. CDR3 nucleotide sequence: TGCGCCAGCAGCCGGAGTGGGACACGGGATCAGCCCCAGCATTTT.

The chain joins TRBV19 to TRBJ1-1, with 7 bases aligning to TRBD1. J gave up 4 bases and V 4 bases, and 6 bases lay outside the gene matches. CDR1 LNHDA and CDR2 SQIVND come from the germline V gene (reference sequence). CDR3 length equals 14 residues. CDR3 amino acids: CASSTTGEGTEAFF. In DNA, the CDR3 is TGTGCCAGTAGTACAACAGGGGAAGGCACTGAAGCTTTCTTT.

The rearrangement joins TRBV7-2 to TRBJ2-3; D remains unclear. Between the trimmed V and J ends, which lost 5 bases and 3 bases, there was a span of 9 bases. Germline assignment: CDR1 SGHTA and CDR2 FQGNSA. The CDR3 is made up of 13 amino acids. In DNA, the CDR3 is TGTGCCAGCAGCATCGCTTTAACAGATACGCAGTATTTT. Its translation is CASSIALTDTQYF.

The chain couples TRBV27 to TRBJ1-1; D might be TRBD1 (5 bases). The CDR3 contains 14 residues. V lost 2 bases, J lost 5 bases, and 12 bases lay in between. The germline CDR1 and CDR2 sequences are MNHEY and SMNVEV (reference sequence). The CDR3 nucleotides are TGTGCCAGCAGTTTACTGGGGGTCCGGACTGAAGCTTTCTTT. Encoded protein: CASSLLGVRTEAFF.